Each of the 21 T cell receptor beta chains below was sequenced from the same sample in a study of cytomegalovirus exposure and HLA in healthy donors (dated by TCRdb to about 2017). Libraries came from the immunoSEQ multiplex PCR assay. The multiplex PCR relied on a mix of 60 forward primers for TCR Vbeta segments and 13 reverse primers for TCR Jbeta segments. The table was pulled from immuneACCESS by TCRdb, which kept in-frame rearrangements only. Such tables lose some clones; where checked, under half of the loss comes from unresolved V genes, and the rest has no known cause. A total of approximately 110,000 clones appear in this sample, around three quarters of them only once. The top ten constitute roughly 3.5% of the sample. Material for sequencing was PBMCs. These receptors were collected from a man in his forties or fifties in good health and CMV-seronegative.

The rearrangement uses TRBV4-2 and TRBJ2-7; 12 bases agree with TRBD2. V trimming: 3 bases; J trimming: 6 bases; junction bases outside the gene matches: 3. The CDR3 contains 14 residues. Germline CDR1 and CDR2: LGHNA and YNFKEQ. The CDR3 sequence: CASSQPGLAGEQYF. The CDR3 region has the DNA TGTGCCAGCAGCCAGCCGGGACTAGCGGGCGAGCAGTACTTC.

This chain's CDR3 is CASSLGQGNAEAFF. Here the CDR3 DNA reads TGTGCCAGCAGTTTAGGCCAGGGGAATGCTGAAGCTTTCTTT. The chain joins TRBV7-3 to TRBJ1-1, with D maybe TRBD1 (6 bases). Germline loops: CDR1 SGHTA, CDR2 FQGTGA. Deletions cut 6 bases from V and 6 bases from J, with 17 bases between. The CDR3 covers 14 residues.

CDR3: CASSDGGAETQYF. CDR3 in DNA: TGTGCCAGCAGTGATGGGGGGGCGGAGACCCAGTACTTC. This rearrangement joins TRBV2 to TRBJ2-5; possibly TRBD2 for D (7 bases). CDR1 is SNHLY and CDR2 is FYNNEI in the germline V gene. The CDR3 is 13 residues long. V was clipped by 3 bases and J by 5 bases, with 10 bases between them. Full variable domain (remainder filled in from reference TRBV2 and TRBJ2-5): EPEVTQTPSHQVTQMGQEVILRCVPISNHLYFYWYRQILGQKVEFLVSFYNNEISEKSEIFDDQFSVERPDGSNFTLKIRSTKLEDSAMYFCASSDGGAETQYFGPGTRLLVL.

The V gene is TRBV7-3, the J gene TRBJ2-7; a weak D match, TRBD2 (6 bases). V lost 1 base and J 3 bases, leaving 16 bases between the germline ends. The CDR3 sequence is 16 residues long. Germline V gene data show CDR1 as SGHTA and CDR2 as FQGTGA. Written as DNA, the CDR3 is TGTGCCAGCAGCTTAATGGGGAGGACGGATCTCTACGAGCAGTACTTC. It yields the protein CASSLMGRTDLYEQYF.

This chain connects TRBV9 to TRBJ1-1; D gene unclear. CDR1 and CDR2 (germline): SGDLS, YYNGEE. This CDR3 comprises 13 residues. The V end was cut by 0 bases, the J end by 5 bases, with 8 bases between. The chain's CDR3 is CASSVEEGTEAFF. In DNA form, the CDR3 reads TGTGCCAGCAGCGTAGAAGAGGGAACTGAAGCTTTCTTT.

The chain joins TRBV10-3 to TRBJ2-2, with 10 bases that match TRBD1. The germline V gene has CDR1 ENHRY and CDR2 SYGVKD. Trimming took 2 bases from V and 2 from J; bases not matched to a gene: 8. CDR3 length: 18 amino acids. The CDR3 reads CAISERQGALVNTGELFF. CDR3 nucleotides: TGTGCCATCAGTGAGAGACAGGGGGCTTTGGTTAACACCGGGGAGCTGTTTTTT.

This chain joins TRBV7-3 and TRBJ1-2; 8 bases align to TRBD1. V lost 3 bases to trimming and J lost 8 bases; unmatched junction nucleotides: 5. Germline V gene data show CDR1 as SGHTA and CDR2 as FQGTGA. The CDR3 is made up of 13 amino acids. The CDR3 DNA follows: TGTGCCAGCAGCTTCCAGGGGGCCAGAGGCTACACCTTC. Its translation: CASSFQGARGYTF.

V gene TRBV25-1 combines with J gene TRBJ2-1, with 13 nucleotides matching TRBD2. V trimming: 3 bases; J trimming: 7 bases; junction bases outside the gene matches: 3. The CDR3 spans 15 residues. Germline values: CDR1 MGHDK, CDR2 SYGVNS. The chain's CDR3 is CASSEGLAGLNEQFF. For the CDR3, the DNA is TGTGCCAGCAGTGAGGGACTAGCGGGGTTGAATGAGCAGTTCTTC. The whole variable domain, remainder taken from reference TRBV25-1 and TRBJ2-1, is EADIYQTPRYLVIGTGKKITLECSQTMGHDKMYWYQQDPGMELHLIHYSYGVNSTEKGDLSSESTVSRIRTEHFPLTLESARPSHTSQYLCASSEGLAGLNEQFFGPGTRLTVL.

Notes on this clone: Relative to the germline gene, one junction end is altered; a read error may explain this. The chain couples TRBV7-7 to TRBJ2-1, with 8 bases lining up with TRBD2. This CDR3 has 15 residues. Looked up from germline, CDR1 is SSHAT and CDR2 is FNYEAQ (reference sequence). CDR3 loop: CASSLSRGGGNEQFF. The CDR3 nucleotides read TGTGCTAGCAGCCTATCTCGGGGGGGAGGCAATGAGCAGTTCTTC.

J is TRBJ1-6 and V is TRBV5-1, with D maybe TRBD1 (5 bases). CDR1 is SGHRS, CDR2 YFSETQ, per germline. Trimming cost V 4 bases and J 16 bases, with 24 bases left between them. This CDR3 contains 15 residues. CDR3 DNA sequence: TGCGCCAGCAGCCCATCGCCAGGGCCTCCGAACTCTCTCCACTTT. Encoded protein: CASSPSPGPPNSLHF.

The V call is TRBV5-1, the J call TRBJ2-2; no firm D call. The CDR3 has 13 residues. CDR1 is SGHRS, CDR2 YFSETQ, per germline. V lost 6 bases, J lost 4 bases, and 10 bases lay in between. DNA for the CDR3: TGCGCCAGCACAGGCTTATCCACCGGGGAGCTGTTTTTT. It yields the protein CASTGLSTGELFF.

The chain combines TRBV28 with TRBJ2-4, with D possibly TRBD2 on 6 matching bases. CDR1 and CDR2 from the germline V gene are MDHEN and SYDVKM. The V end lost 3 bases, the J end lost 6 bases, and 12 bases lay between the germline ends. The CDR3 spans 14 residues. CDR3 bases: TGTGCCAGCAGTTTGGTAGGTAGCGGAAACATTCAGTACTTC. This codes for CASSLVGSGNIQYF.

The CDR3 DNA follows: TGCAGCGTGCCCCTCTATCGGGGCACTGAAGCTTTCTTT. Translated: CSVPLYRGTEAFF. The rearrangement links TRBV29-1 to TRBJ1-1; D remains unclear. CDR1 is SQVTM and CDR2 is ANQGSEA in the germline V gene. This CDR3 region has 13 residues. V lost 6 bases to trimming and J lost 4 bases, with 15 bases between them.

The chain joins TRBV13 to TRBJ1-1, with 10 bases fitting TRBD1. V trimming: 5 bases; J trimming: 9 bases; junction bases outside the gene matches: 6. Germline CDR1 reads PRHDT; CDR2 reads FYEKMQ (reference sequence). This CDR3 comprises 13 residues. The CDR3 coding sequence is TGTGCCAGCAGCGACAGGGGGCTGAGTAAAGCTTTCTTT. It translates to CASSDRGLSKAFF.

The chain couples TRBV7-3 to TRBJ2-7; 8 bases fit TRBD2. The germline V gene encodes CDR1 SGHTA and CDR2 FQGTGA. The length of the CDR3 is 15 residues. The J segment lost 3 bases and the V segment lost 5 bases, leaving 9 bases of the junction unmatched. CDR3 protein: CASSPGAGTSYEQYF. The CDR3 region has the DNA TGTGCCAGCAGCCCTGGGGCAGGGACTAGCTACGAGCAGTACTTC.

The rearrangement links TRBV27 to TRBJ1-5; D not certain. Trimming removed 1 base from V and 4 bases from J, with 14 bases in between. CDR1 is MNHEY, CDR2 SMNVEV, per germline (reference sequence). The CDR3 contains 16 residues. As DNA, the CDR3 is TGTGCCAGCAGTTTATGGCCCCCCCTCCGTAATCAGCCCCAGCATTTT. It specifies CASSLWPPLRNQPQHF.

V gene TRBV7-2 combines with J gene TRBJ2-7, with TRBD1 matching 8 bases. The V segment lost 5 bases and the J segment 4 bases; nucleotides outside the gene matches: 7. The CDR3 consists of 14 residues. Germline V CDR1 and CDR2: SGHTA, FQGNSA. The DNA of the CDR3 is TGTGCCAGCAGCCCCTACGGGACAGGTTACGAGCAGTACTTC. Its translation: CASSPYGTGYEQYF.

The chain links TRBV6-5 to TRBJ1-4; perhaps TRBD1 as D (6 bases). The V and J ends lost 2 bases and 5 bases respectively, with 9 bases between them. Germline loops: CDR1 MNHEY, CDR2 SVGAGI. The CDR3 is 14 residues long. CDR3 amino acids: CASSYPGQNEKLFF. Written as DNA, the CDR3 is TGTGCCAGCAGTTACCCCGGACAGAATGAAAAACTGTTTTTT.

The rearrangement joins TRBV4-1 to TRBJ2-2; D gene ambiguous. Germline values: CDR1 MGHRA, CDR2 YSYEKL. V lost 2 bases to trimming and J lost 4 bases, with 11 bases between them. The CDR3 totals 15 residues. CDR3: CASSQNKLITGELFF. The CDR3 region has the DNA TGCGCCAGCAGCCAAAATAAGCTAATCACCGGGGAGCTGTTTTTT.

This chain links TRBV9 with TRBJ2-7, with a possible D match to TRBD2 (7 bases). Germline CDR1 reads SGDLS; CDR2 reads YYNGEE. Trimming stripped 0 bases from V and 3 bases from J, with 16 bases between. The CDR3 consists of 16 residues. The CDR3 bases are TGTGCCAGCAGCGTAGGAAATGGGGGGGGCCACTACGAGCAGTACTTC. Its protein is CASSVGNGGGHYEQYF.

In this sample, this clone turned up once. The chain joins TRBV18 to TRBJ1-1; D not resolved. The germline V gene encodes CDR1 KGHSH and CDR2 LQKENI. CDR3 length equals 16 residues. V shed 3 bases and J shed 0 bases, with 14 bases lying between them. For the CDR3, the DNA is TGTGCCAGCTCACCTAGCGCCCAGAACATGAACACTGAAGCTTTCTTT. This codes for CASSPSAQNMNTEAFF.